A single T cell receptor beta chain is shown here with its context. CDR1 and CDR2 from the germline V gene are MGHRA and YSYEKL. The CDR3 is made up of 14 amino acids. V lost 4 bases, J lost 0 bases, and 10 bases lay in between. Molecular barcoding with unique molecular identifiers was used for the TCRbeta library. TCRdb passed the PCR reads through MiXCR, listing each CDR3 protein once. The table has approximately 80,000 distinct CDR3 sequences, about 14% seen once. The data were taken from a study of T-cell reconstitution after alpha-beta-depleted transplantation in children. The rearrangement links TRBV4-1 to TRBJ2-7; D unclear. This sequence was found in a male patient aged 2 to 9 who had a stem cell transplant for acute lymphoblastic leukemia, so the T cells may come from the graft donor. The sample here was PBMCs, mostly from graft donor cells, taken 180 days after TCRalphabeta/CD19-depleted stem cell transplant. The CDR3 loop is CASSLGSPSYEQYF. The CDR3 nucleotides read TGCGCCAGCAGCCTGGGCAGTCCCTCCTACGAGCAGTACTTC.